The 27 T cell receptor beta chains reported below all come from one sample, sequenced in a study of tumor-infiltrating lymphocytes in primary liver carcinoma. The input was around 500 ng total RNA; TCR beta cDNA was made from it with a constant-region primer. Three rounds of nested multiplex PCR with slightly modified ARM-PCR produced TCR beta libraries. Investigators reported that the first two PCR rounds, at roughly 10 cycles each, used TRBV1-TRBV30 forward primers with a C-beta reverse primer. TCRdb called the multiplex PCR reads again in MiXCR, with one record for every CDR3 protein. The table shows just under 95,000 distinct CDR3 sequences, with around 70% occurring only once. Unsorted bulk tissue, about 19-30 mg of it, served as the source for co-extraction of RNA and DNA. Sequenced material: tumor-adjacent normal liver tissue. All receptors derive from a man aged 35 to 55 with primary liver carcinoma and hepatitis B virus infection.

Note on this clonotype: One end of the junction varies from germline; a read error may be responsible. This sequence joins TRBV29-1 and TRBJ2-2; 11 bases align to TRBD1. The CDR3 is 15 residues long. Germline lookup yields CDR1 SQVTM and CDR2 ANQGSEA. CDR3 residues: CGVAGTGGENGELFF. In nucleotides, the CDR3 is TGTGGCGTCGCCGGGACAGGGGGTGAAAACGGGGAACTGTTTTTT.

Concerning this clonotype: Compared with germline, one end of the junction differs, possibly owing to a read error. This chain connects TRBV10-2 to TRBJ1-4, with D tentatively TRBD1 (5 bases). Germline values: CDR1 WSHSY, CDR2 SAAADI. This CDR3 contains 14 residues. CDR3 region: CASGETATNEKLFF. DNA of the CDR3: TGCGCCAGCGGTGAGACAGCAACCAATGAAAAACTGTTTTTT.

This clonotype was seen ten or more times. The V and J genes are TRBV6-6 and TRBJ2-5, with 12 bases aligning to TRBD2. The V and J ends lost 6 bases and 3 bases, in that order; junction bases with no gene match: 5. This CDR3 has 15 amino acids. From germline, CDR1 is MNHNY and CDR2 SVGAGI (reference sequence). The CDR3, as DNA: TGTGCCAGCAGACCCCGACTAGCGGGAGAAGAGACCCAGTACTTC. It is translated as CASRPRLAGEETQYF.

This chain connects TRBV11-2 to TRBJ2-7, with D perhaps matching TRBD1 or TRBD2 (5 bases each). The CDR3 has 17 residues. CDR1 is SGHAT and CDR2 is FQNNGV in the germline V gene. V dropped 0 bases and J dropped 0 bases, with 15 bases sitting between them. The CDR3 nucleotides are TGTGCCAGCAGCTTAGACTTCGGGGCACTCGGCTCCTACGAGCAGTACTTC. Translation gives CASSLDFGALGSYEQYF.

Worth noting for this clonotype: Without the conserved terminal phenylalanine or tryptophan, this CDR3 likely stems from a read error. J is TRBJ2-1 and V is TRBV11-2; D possibly corresponds to TRBD2 (5 bases). Per germline, CDR1 SGHAT and CDR2 FQNNGV. CDR3 length: 15 amino acids. Trimming left V 5 bases short and J 0 bases short, with 11 bases between. This chain's CDR3 is CASSDTGNSYNEQFS. Written as DNA, the CDR3 is TGTGCCAGCAGCGATACCGGGAACTCCTACAATGAGCAGTTCTCC.

Turning to this clonotype: One end of the junction does not line up with germline, which may come from a read error. CDR3 protein: CASNYSGLARDTHYF. The CDR3 DNA follows: TGTGCCAGCAACTATTCGGGACTAGCGAGAGACACGCACTATTTT. V and J are TRBV11-2 and TRBJ2-3, with 10 bases aligning to TRBD2. The germline CDR1 and CDR2 sequences are SGHAT and FQNNGV. The CDR3 sequence is 15 residues long.

The rearrangement uses TRBV11-2 and TRBJ1-3; no definite D call. This CDR3 spans 11 amino acids. Germline CDR1 reads SGHAT; CDR2 reads FQNNGV. Trimming removed 7 bases at V and 2 bases at J, with 3 bases between. The CDR3 here is CASTTGNTIYF. The DNA of the CDR3 is TGTGCCAGCACCACTGGAAACACCATATATTTT.

The rearrangement joins TRBV12-3 or TRBV12-4 to TRBJ2-5; maybe TRBD1 (5 bases). The CDR3 runs to 11 residues. The germline V and J ends were trimmed by 5 bases and 7 bases, with 8 bases remaining between them. The CDR3 is CASSRQGTQYF. For the CDR3, the DNA is TGTGCCAGCAGTAGGCAGGGGACCCAGTACTTC.

The J gene is TRBJ2-1, the V gene TRBV7-9; no clear D. V was trimmed by 0 bases and J by 4 bases, leaving 10 bases between them. The CDR3 loop spans 15 amino acids. Germline lookup yields CDR1 SEHNR and CDR2 FQNEAQ (reference sequence). The DNA for the CDR3 is TGTGCCAGCAGCTTAGCCCAGCAGCCTTACAATGAGCAGTTCTTC. Translation: CASSLAQQPYNEQFF.

To note about this clonotype: This may be a read error: a much more frequent sequence differs by one nucleotide. This sequence joins TRBV6-6 and TRBJ2-1, with D perhaps matching TRBD2 (5 bases). CDR1 is MNHNY, CDR2 SVGAGI, per germline (reference sequence). This CDR3 contains 16 residues. V lost 2 bases and J lost 3, with 14 bases in between. The CDR3 DNA follows: TGTGCCAGCAGTTACCTCGGGAATTCCCTCTACAATGAGCAGTTCTTC. Protein: CASSYLGNSLYNEQFF.

On this clonotype itself: Because it lacks the conserved phenylalanine or tryptophan at the end, this CDR3 is likely a read error. The J gene is TRBJ1-1, the V gene TRBV11-1; possible D gene TRBD1, 5 bases. CDR1 is SGHAT and CDR2 is FQDESV in the germline V gene (reference sequence). The CDR3 is 13 residues long. V gave up 9 bases and J gave up 5 bases, with 16 bases separating them. CDR3 in amino acids: CASSPGTKTEAFL. DNA of the CDR3: TGTGCCAGTAGCCCCGGGACGAAGACTGAAGCTTTCCTT.

This clonotype has just a few counts. This sequence joins TRBV24-1 and TRBJ2-1, with D uncertain. Germline CDR1 and CDR2: KGHDR and SFDVKD. V shed 4 bases and J shed 6 bases, with 12 bases lying between them. CDR3 length: 14 amino acids. CDR3 DNA sequence: TGTGCCACCAGTGAATCTTTCGCCCTCAATGAGCAGTTCTTC. Encoded protein: CATSESFALNEQFF.

About this clonotype: Relative to the germline gene, one junction end is altered; a read error may explain this. The chain is built from TRBV6-5 and TRBJ2-1; a weak D match, TRBD1 (5 bases). The length of the CDR3 is 15 residues. Germline CDR1 is MNHEY and CDR2 is SVGAGI. The CDR3 loop reads CASREYRSSNNEQIF. The CDR3 bases are TGTGCCAGCAGGGAATACAGGAGCTCCAACAATGAACAGATCTTC.

In regard to this clonotype: Sequence at one end of the junction differs from germline and may be a read error. The chain couples TRBV5-4 to TRBJ2-3; TRBD2 aligns across 7 bases. Germline V gives CDR1 SGHNT, CDR2 YYREEE (reference sequence). This CDR3 spans 14 amino acids. The CDR3 loop is CVSSLELATDTQYF. The CDR3 coding sequence is TGTGTCAGCAGCTTGGAACTAGCGACAGATACGCAGTATTTT.

In the case of this clonotype: An end of the junction does not agree with germline; a read error may underlie this. V usage is TRBV6-5 and J usage is TRBJ2-1, with 10 positions matching TRBD1. The CDR3 has 17 residues. Germline V gene data show CDR1 as MNHEY and CDR2 as SVGAGI. The CDR3 region has the DNA TGTGTCAGCAGTTACAGATCAGCCGGGACAGGGGCCTGGGAGCAGTTCTTC. It is translated as CVSSYRSAGTGAWEQFF.

The chain is built from TRBV7-6 and TRBJ2-6, with D hard to call. Trimming took 2 bases from V and 2 from J, leaving 7 bases between them. The CDR3 contains 15 residues. Germline values: CDR1 SGHVS, CDR2 FNYEAQ. CDR3 nucleotide sequence: TGTGCCAGCAGCTTAAGGGCGGCTGGGGCCAACGTCCTGACTTTC. As protein: CASSLRAAGANVLTF.

Points on this clonotype: This could be a read error, since a much larger clone is one nucleotide away. The chain employs TRBV7-8 and TRBJ2-1, with a tentative D call TRBD2 (5 bases). CDR3 length equals 18 residues. Germline values: CDR1 SGHVS, CDR2 FQNEAQ. This CDR3 reads CAGSPHTGLFDTRNEQFF. The CDR3 DNA is TGTGCCGGCAGCCCTCATACCGGACTCTTCGACACGAGGAATGAGCAGTTCTTC.

This clonotype was found once. The chain is built from TRBV5-1 and TRBJ2-1; D perhaps matches TRBD2 (5 bases). Germline-derived CDR1 and CDR2 are SGHRS and YFSETQ. The CDR3 contains 13 residues. Between the trimmed V and J ends, which lost 0 bases and 4 bases, there was a span of 5 bases. In DNA form, the CDR3 reads TGCGCCAGCAGCTTGGGAGGGTACAATGAGCAGTTCTTC. It specifies CASSLGGYNEQFF.

A word on this clonotype: The junction does not match germline at one end; this may be a read error. The V gene is TRBV10-3, the J gene TRBJ2-1, with a weak D call TRBD2 (6 bases). Per germline, CDR1 ENHRY and CDR2 SYGVKD. The CDR3 spans 14 residues. CDR3 sequence reads: CAIKEGVQGNEQLF. For the CDR3, the DNA is TGTGCCATCAAGGAGGGAGTCCAGGGAAATGAGCAGTTATTC.

This clonotype has a count of ten or more. The J gene is TRBJ2-5, the V gene TRBV10-3, with TRBD2 matching over 10 bases. The germline gives CDR1 ENHRY, CDR2 SYGVKD. Trimming removed 2 bases from V and 5 bases from J; junction bases left unmatched: 8. The CDR3 is 16 amino acids. CDR3 in DNA: TGTGCCATCAGTGAGGGTCTAGCGGGAGATTCTGAGACCCAGTACTTC. Protein product: CAISEGLAGDSETQYF.

In regard to this clonotype: The junction shows a germline mismatch at one end, possibly a read error. V and J are TRBV7-8 and TRBJ2-1, with 10 bases that match TRBD2. CDR1 and CDR2 (germline): SGHVS, FQNEAQ. The CDR3 contains 15 residues. The CDR3 loop is CASSKGGLADNEQFF. CDR3 DNA: TGTGCCAGCAGCAAAGGAGGACTAGCGGACAATGAACAGTTCTTC. Using reference TRBV7-8 and TRBJ2-1 for the parts outside the CDR3, the full variable domain is GAGVSQSPRYKVAKRGQDVALRCDPISGHVSLFWYQQALGQGPEFLTYFQNEAQLDKSGLPSDRFFAERPEGSVSTLKIQRTQQEDSAVYLCASSKGGLADNEQFFGPGTRLTVL.

This clonotype was seen at least ten times. The rearrangement uses TRBV5-6 and TRBJ2-4; TRBD2 matches 14 bases. Germline CDR1 reads SGHDT; CDR2 reads YYEEEE. V was pared by 4 bases and J by 3 bases, with 9 bases of the junction left unmatched. This CDR3 is 18 amino acids long. The CDR3 bases are TGTGCCAGCAGCACCAAGGGACTAGCGGGAGTAAACAAAAACATTCAGTACTTC. Its protein is CASSTKGLAGVNKNIQYF.

This clonotype was recorded at least ten times. The rearrangement uses TRBV29-1 and TRBJ1-1, with D perhaps matching TRBD1 (5 bases). Germline V CDR1 and CDR2: SQVTM, ANQGSEA. Trimming pared 3 bases from V and 1 base from J, leaving 6 bases between. The CDR3 spans 12 residues. DNA of the CDR3: TGCAGCGTTGAGGGGGGGAACACTGAAGCTTTCTTT. Protein: CSVEGGNTEAFF.

A note on this clonotype: A much larger clone sits a single nucleotide away, making a read error possible. V gene TRBV6-5 combines with J gene TRBJ2-7; a possible D gene is TRBD2 (6 bases). The CDR3 extends over 13 amino acids. V was clipped by 7 bases and J by 6 bases, with 16 bases between them. The germline V gene encodes CDR1 MNHEY and CDR2 SVGAGI. CDR3 bases: TGTGCCAGCAACCTTAGAGGAGGGTTCGAGCAGTACTTC. Amino acid sequence: CASNLRGGFEQYF.

About this clonotype: The junction and the germline gene differ at one end; a read error may be behind it. The V call is TRBV11-2, the J call TRBJ1-1, with 8 bases identical to TRBD1. Germline CDR1 SGHAT, CDR2 FQNNGV. CDR3 size: 13 residues. The CDR3 region has the DNA TGTGCCAGCACTACGACAGGGGACACTGTAGCTTTCTTT. This encodes CASTTTGDTVAFF.

This clonotype was seen only once. This could be a read error, since a much larger clone is one nucleotide away. The J gene is TRBJ1-1, the V gene TRBV12-3 or TRBV12-4, with 7 nucleotides matching TRBD1. CDR3 size: 13 residues. J gave up 3 bases and V 2 bases, and 0 bases lay outside the gene matches. The CDR3 sequence: CASSLQGDTEAFF. Here the CDR3 DNA reads TGTGCCAGCAGTTTACAGGGGGACACTGAAGCTTTCTTT.

This clonotype was seen repeatedly, ten times or more. The V and J genes are TRBV5-1 and TRBJ2-5; D is possibly TRBD1 (6 bases). The CDR3 spans 14 residues. V was cut by 0 bases and J by 2 bases, with 8 bases left in between. CDR1 SGHRS and CDR2 YFSETQ come from the germline V gene. The CDR3 is CASSLGGQQETQYF. The CDR3 DNA follows: TGCGCCAGCAGCTTGGGAGGACAGCAAGAGACCCAGTACTTC.